This TCR beta chain was sequenced in a study of T-cell reconstitution after alpha-beta-depleted transplantation in children. Unique molecular identifiers tagged the TCRbeta library. Each CDR3 protein gets one entry after TCRdb re-called the PCR reads with MiXCR. The table includes about 110,000 distinct CDR3 sequences, approximately 10% detected once. V lost 5 bases, J lost 3 bases, and 8 bases stayed unmatched. The CDR3 loop spans 15 amino acids. CDR1 is MDHEN, CDR2 SYDVKM, per germline. The sample holds many counts of this clonotype. The receptor was derived from a human donor who donated a stem cell graft to a child with acute lymphoblastic leukemia. J is TRBJ2-7 and V is TRBV28; 9 bases align to TRBD1. The sample consisted of PBMCs from the stem cell graft donor, taken from the stem cell graft. The CDR3 nucleotides are TGTGCCAGCAGTACCCTGGGACAGGGAAACTACGAGCAGTACTTC. This codes for CASSTLGQGNYEQYF. Full variable domain (remainder filled in from reference TRBV28 and TRBJ2-7): DVKVTQSSRYLVKRTGEKVFLECVQDMDHENMFWYRQDPGLGLRLIYFSYDVKMKEKGDIPEGYSVSREKKERFSLILESASTNQTSMYLCASSTLGQGNYEQYFGPGTRLTVT.